What follows are 19 T cell receptor beta chains derived from one specimen sequenced in a study of cytomegalovirus exposure and HLA in healthy donors. The PCR used 60 Vbeta and 13 Jbeta primers. TCRdb's table, derived via immunoSEQ multiplex PCR, lists solely in-frame clones and lacks some. The sample yields about 160,000 clones, around 80% seen once. The source material was PBMCs. Every receptor here comes from a male donor in good health and CMV-seropositive.

The DNA of the CDR3 is TGTGCCAGCAGCGTAGGCGGGAGGGTCGAGACCCAGTACTTC. The encoded protein is CASSVGGRVETQYF. This chain joins TRBV9 and TRBJ2-5, with 9 nucleotides matching TRBD2. The CDR3 runs to 14 residues. J lost 5 bases, V lost 0 bases, and 2 bases had no gene match. Looked up from germline, CDR1 is SGDLS and CDR2 is YYNGEE.

This clone was found a few times. The chain employs TRBV4-1 and TRBJ1-4; TRBD1 might be the D (6 bases). Trimming cost V 2 bases and J 5 bases, with 9 bases left between them. CDR1 is MGHRA, CDR2 YSYEKL, per germline. The length of the CDR3 is 14 residues. Here the CDR3 reads CASSQQGKNEKLFF. The CDR3 bases are TGCGCCAGCAGCCAACAGGGGAAAAATGAAAAACTGTTTTTT.

The count of this clone is one. The rearrangement links TRBV12-5 to TRBJ2-3; possibly TRBD1 for D (5 bases). The CDR3 runs 11 residues. Trimming shortened V by 7 bases and J by 8 bases, and 10 bases separated the two germline ends. The V gene's germline CDR1 is LGHNT and CDR2 FRNRAP. The CDR3 nucleotides read TGTGCTAGTGCCCGAAGGGGTACGCAGTATTTT. Translation: CASARRGTQYF.

This chain links TRBV27 with TRBJ2-7; 11 bases match TRBD2. The V gene's germline CDR1 is MNHEY and CDR2 SMNVEV (reference sequence). This CDR3 is built from 14 residues. V was clipped by 5 bases and J by 3 bases; unmatched bases: 3. CDR3 nucleotide sequence: TGTGCCAGCAGTCCGACTAGCGGGAACTACGAGCAGTACTTC. It yields the protein CASSPTSGNYEQYF.

The chain combines TRBV4-3 with TRBJ1-4, with a possible D match to TRBD1 (6 bases). The CDR3 totals 17 residues. Germline V lookup: CDR1 LGHNA, CDR2 YSLEER. Trimming removed 1 base from V and 0 bases from J, with 12 bases in between. The CDR3 loop reads CASSQAGHLATNEKLFF. DNA of the CDR3: TGCGCCAGCAGCCAAGCGGGACACCTTGCAACTAATGAAAAACTGTTTTTT.

This chain joins TRBV18 and TRBJ2-7, with 7 bases matching TRBD1. Unmatched junction bases numbered 4, after V lost 2 bases and J lost 6 bases. This CDR3 has 13 amino acids. The germline gives CDR1 KGHSH, CDR2 LQKENI. CDR3 bases: TGTGCCAGCTCACCAGACAGGGATATCGAGCAGTACTTC. As protein: CASSPDRDIEQYF.

CDR3 bases: TGTGCCAGCAGCGCAGTAGCGGGAGTAGATACGCAGTATTTT. It specifies CASSAVAGVDTQYF. V is TRBV11-2 and J is TRBJ2-3; 9 bases fit TRBD2. The junction had 5 bases not matched to a gene; V was cut back by 5 bases and J by 5 bases. Germline-derived CDR1 and CDR2 are SGHAT and FQNNGV. This CDR3 contains 14 residues. The complete variable domain, with remaining parts taken from reference TRBV11-2 and TRBJ2-3, reads EAGVAQSPRYKIIEKRQSVAFWCNPISGHATLYWYQQILGQGPKLLIQFQNNGVVDDSQLPKDRFSAERLKGVDSTLKIQPAKLEDSAVYLCASSAVAGVDTQYFGPGTRLTVL.

The gene calls are TRBV5-4 and TRBJ1-6, with D unclear. CDR1 SGHNT and CDR2 YYREEE come from the germline V gene (reference sequence). The CDR3 extends over 12 amino acids. Trimming cost V 4 bases and J 7 bases, with 6 bases left between them. CDR3 DNA sequence: TGTGCCAGCAGCACTACGAATTCACCCCTCCACTTT. Translated: CASSTTNSPLHF.

The rearrangement uses TRBV4-1 and TRBJ1-6; 10 bases match TRBD1. J gave up 8 bases and V 4 bases, and 5 bases lay outside the gene matches. Germline V gene data show CDR1 as MGHRA and CDR2 as YSYEKL. The CDR3 is 15 residues long. The CDR3 sequence is CASSRGQGVYSPLHF. CDR3 DNA sequence: TGCGCCAGCAGCCGAGGACAGGGGGTATATTCACCCCTCCACTTT.

This chain joins TRBV18 and TRBJ2-3, with a weak D call TRBD2 (6 bases). V was pared by 3 bases and J by 5 bases, with 18 bases between. This CDR3 contains 16 residues. Germline CDR1 reads KGHSH; CDR2 reads LQKENI. Written as DNA, the CDR3 is TGTGCCAGCTCACCTAGCGGCACCGCCACGGGAGATACGCAGTATTTT. The encoded protein is CASSPSGTATGDTQYF.

This clone came up a few times. The chain joins TRBV6-1 to TRBJ1-3, with unresolved D. Trimming removed 4 bases from V and 0 bases from J, with 4 bases in between. This CDR3 is built from 13 residues. Germline-derived CDR1 and CDR2 are MNHNS and SASEGT. CDR3 in amino acids: CASSALSGNTIYF. CDR3 coding DNA: TGTGCCAGCAGTGCTCTCTCTGGAAACACCATATATTTT.

The count of this clone is one. The CDR3 DNA is TGTGCCAGCATTAGCGGGAGGGCCGGAGAGACCCAGTACTTC. This codes for CASISGRAGETQYF. The chain has TRBV6-6 and TRBJ2-5; 11 bases match TRBD2. V dropped 7 bases and J dropped 4; count of bases not matched to a gene: 5. The CDR3 runs to 14 residues. Germline CDR1 is MNHNY and CDR2 is SVGAGI (reference sequence).

This clone was seen once. The J gene is TRBJ1-3, the V gene TRBV30; D is possibly TRBD1 (5 bases). Germline CDR1 and CDR2: GTSNPN and SVGIG (reference sequence). Trimming took off 0 bases at V and 1 base at J, with 10 bases between the two ends. The CDR3 runs 15 residues. The CDR3 sequence: CAWSVGAVSGNTIYF. The CDR3 bases are TGTGCCTGGAGTGTAGGGGCAGTATCTGGAAACACCATATATTTT.

The V call is TRBV6-5, the J call TRBJ2-7; weak D call: TRBD1 (5 bases). The CDR3 is 14 amino acids. The germline V and J ends were trimmed by 6 bases and 1 base, with 13 bases remaining between them. Per germline, CDR1 MNHEY and CDR2 SVGAGI. The DNA of the CDR3 is TGTGCCAGCAGGACCCTAGGGGAATCCTACGAGCAGTACTTC. This translates into CASRTLGESYEQYF.

J is TRBJ1-2 and V is TRBV18, with D uncertain. V was trimmed by 2 bases and J by 5 bases, leaving 9 bases between them. The CDR3 sequence is 13 residues long. CDR1 is KGHSH and CDR2 is LQKENI in the germline V gene. The CDR3, as DNA: TGTGCCAGCTCACCATCGGAGGATTATGGCTACACCTTC. This encodes CASSPSEDYGYTF.

The rearrangement joins TRBV19 to TRBJ2-1; TRBD1 matches 8 bases. Germline CDR1 is LNHDA and CDR2 is SQIVND (reference sequence). V dropped 11 bases and J dropped 1; count of bases not matched to a gene: 7. This CDR3 spans 14 amino acids. Here the CDR3 DNA reads TGTGCCGTGGGGCAGGGGGCTTCCTACAATGAGCAGTTCTTC. This encodes CAVGQGASYNEQFF.

This clone came up a few times. V gene TRBV6-5 combines with J gene TRBJ1-1; 7 bases line up with TRBD1. CDR3 length: 12 amino acids. With V trimmed by 6 bases and J by 5 bases, 3 bases remained unmatched. Germline V CDR1 and CDR2: MNHEY, SVGAGI. The CDR3, as DNA: TGTGCCAGCAGAGACAGGGTTACTGAAGCTTTCTTT. Protein product: CASRDRVTEAFF.

The chain uses TRBV10-2 and TRBJ2-5, with TRBD2 as a possible D gene (5 bases). The CDR3 is 14 residues long. Germline CDR1 is WSHSY and CDR2 is SAAADI. CDR3 amino acids: CAAEPGYSGETQYF. The DNA of the CDR3 is TGCGCAGCAGAGCCGGGGTACAGTGGGGAGACCCAGTACTTC.

The chain uses TRBV6-1 and TRBJ2-1; no reliable D call. V dropped 6 bases and J dropped 7 bases, with 16 bases sitting between them. There are 14 residues in the CDR3. Germline V gene data show CDR1 as MNHNS and CDR2 as SASEGT. CDR3 residues: CASSPARLSNEQFF. CDR3 bases: TGTGCCAGCAGCCCTGCCCGACTTAGTAATGAGCAGTTCTTC.